This record looks at one T cell receptor beta chain sequence and its context. Its target is unknown. The assay was immunoSEQ multiplex PCR, and TCRdb's table has in-frame clones only and misses some. The sample carries 7,500 to 10,000 clones, approximately 86% recorded once. The sample comes from a study of brain metastases from non-small cell lung cancer. General study points: T-cell clones appeared expanded in nearly 65% of brain metastases relative to matched primary tumors. Metastases had sparse T cells but largely shared repertoires with primaries. Fewer infiltrating T cells were found in brain metastases than primaries.

The CDR3 is 13 amino acids. V lost 4 bases, J lost 5 bases, and 9 bases lay in between. The germline gives CDR1 LGHDT, CDR2 YNNKEL (reference sequence). The receptor comes from a donor at least 40 years old with non-small cell lung cancer. The chain employs TRBV3-1 (or the pseudogene TRBV3-2) and TRBJ2-4, with D possibly TRBD2 on 6 matching bases. Sequenced: primary lung tumor tissue. CDR3 sequence reads: CASSPGTENIQYF. The DNA of the CDR3 is TGTGCCAGCAGCCCCGGGACTGAAAACATTCAGTACTTC.